The rows below give T cell receptor beta chains drawn from one sample of a study of cytomegalovirus exposure and HLA in healthy donors. Measured with immunoSEQ multiplex PCR; TCRdb has only the in-frame clones, and not every one. The sample records fewer than 250,000 clones, about 86% being singletons. Sequencing was carried out using PBMCs. The receptors derive from a man aged 18 to 30 in good health and CMV-seronegative. CDR3s include the opening cysteine and the closing phenylalanine or tryptophan. Fields, in order: D gene, clone size, V gene, J gene, CDR3 DNA, CDR3 protein. D genes are given only for firm matches. Size is stated for part of the rows, as once, few or many counts, or as a class when the clone is expanded.

D gene: .; clone size: .; V gene: TRBV7-9; J gene: TRBJ1-1; CDR3 DNA: TGTGCCAGCAGCTTACTCGGTATGAACACTGAAGCTTTCTTT; CDR3 protein: CASSLLGMNTEAFF
D gene: .; clone size: once; V gene: TRBV28; J gene: TRBJ2-7; CDR3 DNA: TGTGCCAGCAGTCTAAAGGGATGGGGCCTCGCCTACGAGCAGTACTTC; CDR3 protein: CASSLKGWGLAYEQYF
D gene: TRBD1; clone size: once; V gene: TRBV28; J gene: TRBJ1-4; CDR3 DNA: TGTGCCAGCACCCGGACAGGGGGGGATGAAAAACTGTTTTTT; CDR3 protein: CASTRTGGDEKLFF
D gene: .; clone size: .; V gene: TRBV12-5; J gene: TRBJ1-6; CDR3 DNA: TGTGCTAGTGGTCAACAGAGTCATAATTCACCCCTCCACTTT; CDR3 protein: CASGQQSHNSPLHF
D gene: .; clone size: few; V gene: TRBV20-1; J gene: TRBJ2-7; CDR3 DNA: TGCAGTGCTAGAGCCTACGGGGAGCAGTACTTC; CDR3 protein: CSARAYGEQYF
D gene: .; clone size: .; V gene: TRBV5-1; J gene: TRBJ1-4; CDR3 DNA: TGCGCCAGCAGCTTGGGCGGGATGGCTAATGAAAAACTGTTTTTT; CDR3 protein: CASSLGGMANEKLFF
D gene: .; clone size: .; V gene: TRBV7-3; J gene: TRBJ2-3; CDR3 DNA: TGTGCCAGCAGCTTTAGTAAGGATACGCAGTATTTT; CDR3 protein: CASSFSKDTQYF
D gene: TRBD2; clone size: .; V gene: TRBV5-4; J gene: TRBJ2-3; CDR3 DNA: TGTGCCAGCAGCCCCAGGGCAGCGGGGGCCTCCGGAGATACGCAGTATTTT; CDR3 protein: CASSPRAAGASGDTQYF
D gene: .; clone size: .; V gene: TRBV4-3; J gene: TRBJ1-4; CDR3 DNA: TGCGCCAGCAGCCAAGATCTCCAGGGGAATGAAAAACTGTTTTTT; CDR3 protein: CASSQDLQGNEKLFF
D gene: TRBD1; clone size: .; V gene: TRBV10-2; J gene: TRBJ2-3; CDR3 DNA: TGCGCCAGCAGAGACTTACCGGGACAGGGTCTAATCGGAGGAGATACGCAGTATTTT; CDR3 protein: CASRDLPGQGLIGGDTQYF
D gene: TRBD2; clone size: .; V gene: TRBV28; J gene: TRBJ2-5; CDR3 DNA: TGTGCCAGCAGTCTAGCGGGGAACCAAGAGACCCAGTACTTC; CDR3 protein: CASSLAGNQETQYF
D gene: TRBD1; clone size: .; V gene: TRBV5-1; J gene: TRBJ2-2; CDR3 DNA: TGCGCCAGCGCATCCGGGACAGGGGGCGGTTTCACCGGGGAGCTGTTTTTT; CDR3 protein: CASASGTGGGFTGELFF
D gene: .; clone size: .; V gene: TRBV4-3; J gene: TRBJ2-7; CDR3 DNA: TGCGCCAGCAGCCAAGAAGGCCAGGGGTGGTACGAGCAGTACTTC; CDR3 protein: CASSQEGQGWYEQYF
D gene: .; clone size: .; V gene: TRBV18; J gene: TRBJ2-7; CDR3 DNA: TGTGCCAGCTCACCGAGTTCCAGGGAAGACGAGCAGTACTTC; CDR3 protein: CASSPSSREDEQYF
D gene: .; clone size: .; V gene: TRBV6-1; J gene: TRBJ1-5; CDR3 DNA: TGTGCCAGCACCATCGTAGGGGGGGGCAATCAGCCCCAGCATTTT; CDR3 protein: CASTIVGGGNQPQHF
D gene: .; clone size: .; V gene: TRBV7-9; J gene: TRBJ1-1; CDR3 DNA: TGTGCCAGCAGCCCCCGCGGCGGGGAGAACACTGAAGCTTTCTTT; CDR3 protein: CASSPRGGENTEAFF
D gene: .; clone size: few; V gene: TRBV15; J gene: TRBJ1-2; CDR3 DNA: TGTGCCACCAGCAGAGATCAGGTGAACACCTTC; CDR3 protein: CATSRDQVNTF
D gene: TRBD1; clone size: .; V gene: TRBV10-3; J gene: TRBJ1-6; CDR3 DNA: TGTGCCATCAGTGAGTTGCAGGGACAGGGTTCACCCCTCCACTTT; CDR3 protein: CAISELQGQGSPLHF
D gene: .; clone size: .; V gene: TRBV5-1; J gene: TRBJ2-3; CDR3 DNA: TGCGCCAGCAGGGAGGAGAGGTTCACAGATACGCAGTATTTT; CDR3 protein: CASREERFTDTQYF
D gene: TRBD2; clone size: .; V gene: TRBV7-9; J gene: TRBJ2-5; CDR3 DNA: TGTGCCAGCAACGAAGCGGGAGGAAGGGAGACCCAGTACTTC; CDR3 protein: CASNEAGGRETQYF
D gene: TRBD2; clone size: .; V gene: TRBV2; J gene: TRBJ2-3; CDR3 DNA: TGTGCCAGGAGCGGGAAAAGCACAGATACGCAGTATTTT; CDR3 protein: CARSGKSTDTQYF
D gene: TRBD2; clone size: .; V gene: TRBV28; J gene: TRBJ2-2; CDR3 DNA: TGTGCCAGCAGTTTATGGCCTAGCGGGAGAGCAAGGAACACCGGGGAGCTGTTTTTT; CDR3 protein: CASSLWPSGRARNTGELFF
D gene: .; clone size: .; V gene: TRBV5-4; J gene: TRBJ2-3; CDR3 DNA: TGTGCCAGCAGAAAGATGGGTAGCGGCGATACGCAGTATTTT; CDR3 protein: CASRKMGSGDTQYF
D gene: .; clone size: once; V gene: TRBV29-1; J gene: TRBJ1-4; CDR3 DNA: TGCAGCGCAAGGACTGGTGGTGAAAAACTGTTTTTT; CDR3 protein: CSARTGGEKLFF
D gene: .; clone size: .; V gene: TRBV2; J gene: TRBJ2-3; CDR3 DNA: TGTGCCAGCAGATCCACAGTCCTCGGAGGAGATACGCAGTATTTT; CDR3 protein: CASRSTVLGGDTQYF
D gene: .; clone size: .; V gene: TRBV4-3; J gene: TRBJ1-6; CDR3 DNA: TGCGCCAGCAGCCAAGAAGCGGGGATGGGTTCACCCCTCCACTTT; CDR3 protein: CASSQEAGMGSPLHF
D gene: TRBD1; clone size: .; V gene: TRBV6-5; J gene: TRBJ1-2; CDR3 DNA: TGTGCCAGCAGTTACCGCGGACAGGGAAGAGGCTACACCTTC; CDR3 protein: CASSYRGQGRGYTF
D gene: .; clone size: once; V gene: TRBV15; J gene: TRBJ1-1; CDR3 DNA: TGTGCCACCAGCCCCCAGGGAGGAGACACTGAAGCTTTCTTT; CDR3 protein: CATSPQGGDTEAFF
D gene: TRBD2; clone size: few; V gene: TRBV6-4; J gene: TRBJ2-6; CDR3 DNA: TGTGCCAGCAGTGACGGACTAGCGGGTATCTCTGGGGCCAACGTCCTGACTTTC; CDR3 protein: CASSDGLAGISGANVLTF